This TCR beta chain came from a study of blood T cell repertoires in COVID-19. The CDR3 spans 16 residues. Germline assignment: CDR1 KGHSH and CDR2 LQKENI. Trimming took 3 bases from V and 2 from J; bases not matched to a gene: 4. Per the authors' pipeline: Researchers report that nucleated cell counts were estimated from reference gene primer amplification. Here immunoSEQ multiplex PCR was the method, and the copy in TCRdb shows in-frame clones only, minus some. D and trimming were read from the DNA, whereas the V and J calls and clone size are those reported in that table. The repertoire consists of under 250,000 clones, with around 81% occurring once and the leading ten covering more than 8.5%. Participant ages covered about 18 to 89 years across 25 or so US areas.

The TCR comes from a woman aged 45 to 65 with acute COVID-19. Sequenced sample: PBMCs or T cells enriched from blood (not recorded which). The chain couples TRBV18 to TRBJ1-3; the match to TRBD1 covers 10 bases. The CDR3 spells CASSPFGQGAGNTIYF. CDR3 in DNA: TGTGCCAGCTCACCGTTTGGACAGGGGGCTGGAAACACCATATATTTT.